The 28 T cell receptor beta chains in this list originate from one sample, sequenced in a study of cytomegalovirus exposure and HLA in healthy donors. Here immunoSEQ multiplex PCR was the method, and the copy in TCRdb shows in-frame clones only, minus some. The sample consists of over 50,000 clones, around 96% of them appearing once. Sequences were obtained from PBMCs. The receptors originated from a woman aged 18-29 years in good health and CMV-seronegative.

This rearrangement joins TRBV5-1 to TRBJ2-5; 9 bases line up with TRBD1. Germline CDR1 reads SGHRS; CDR2 reads YFSETQ. Trimming removed 0 bases from V and 5 bases from J; junction bases left unmatched: 2. The CDR3 has 14 residues. Written as DNA, the CDR3 is TGCGCCAGCAGCTTGGACAGGGGGCGTGAGACCCAGTACTTC. It codes for CASSLDRGRETQYF.

This rearrangement joins TRBV19 to TRBJ2-7; D gene uncertain. CDR1 LNHDA and CDR2 SQIVND come from the germline V gene (reference sequence). V was pared by 6 bases and J by 3 bases, with 12 bases between. The CDR3 has 13 residues. The CDR3 protein is CASSHDIYYEQYF. DNA for the CDR3: TGTGCCAGTAGCCATGACATATACTACGAGCAGTACTTC.

The CDR3 bases are TGTGCCAGCTCACCAGGGGCCAAAGAGACCCAGTACTTC. Its protein is CASSPGAKETQYF. The chain combines TRBV18 with TRBJ2-5, with D possibly TRBD1 on 5 matching bases. The germline V and J ends were trimmed by 2 bases and 3 bases, with 7 bases remaining between them. Germline V gene data show CDR1 as KGHSH and CDR2 as LQKENI. The CDR3 sequence is 13 residues long. The full variable domain, its missing parts supplied by reference TRBV18 and TRBJ2-5, is NAGVMQNPRHLVRRRGQEARLRCSPMKGHSHVYWYRQLPEEGLKFMVYLQKENIIDESGMPKERFSAEFPKEGPSILRIQQVVRGDSAAYFCASSPGAKETQYFGPGTRLLVL.

This sequence joins TRBV25-1 and TRBJ2-1; 10 bases line up with TRBD2. V was clipped by 4 bases and J by 6 bases; unmatched bases: 9. CDR1 is MGHDK and CDR2 is SYGVNS in the germline V gene. This CDR3 is built from 16 residues. CDR3 protein: CASSGTKRGGPNEQFF. The CDR3 DNA reads as TGTGCCAGCAGTGGGACCAAGCGGGGGGGGCCCAATGAGCAGTTCTTC. The whole variable domain, filled in from reference TRBV25-1 and TRBJ2-1, reads EADIYQTPRYLVIGTGKKITLECSQTMGHDKMYWYQQDPGMELHLIHYSYGVNSTEKGDLSSESTVSRIRTEHFPLTLESARPSHTSQYLCASSGTKRGGPNEQFFGPGTRLTVL.

This chain connects TRBV5-4 to TRBJ2-2; D ambiguous. Trimming removed 6 bases from V and 6 bases from J, with 9 bases in between. From germline, CDR1 is SGHNT and CDR2 YYREEE (reference sequence). The CDR3 is made up of 12 amino acids. The CDR3 loop is CASTQAPGELFF. The CDR3 DNA follows: TGTGCCAGCACCCAAGCGCCCGGGGAGCTGTTTTTT.

The gene calls are TRBV6-5 and TRBJ2-2; maybe TRBD1 (6 bases). CDR3 size: 13 residues. V lost 4 bases and J 5 bases, leaving 8 bases between the germline ends. Germline V CDR1 and CDR2: MNHEY, SVGAGI. The CDR3 is CASSFRGTGELFF. The DNA of the CDR3 is TGTGCCAGCAGTTTCAGGGGAACCGGGGAGCTGTTTTTT.

V gene TRBV7-9 combines with J gene TRBJ2-3; 9 bases map to TRBD1. The CDR3 is 15 residues long. J gave up 2 bases and V 4 bases, and 4 bases lay outside the gene matches. Per the germline V gene, CDR1 is SEHNR and CDR2 is FQNEAQ (reference sequence). Here the CDR3 reads CASSSTGGYTDTQYF. The CDR3 nucleotides are TGTGCCAGCAGCTCAACAGGGGGCTACACAGATACGCAGTATTTT.

V gene TRBV28 combines with J gene TRBJ1-1, with TRBD1 matching over 10 bases. This CDR3 has 14 amino acids. Germline V gene lookup returns CDR1 MDHEN and CDR2 SYDVKM. V lost 8 bases and J lost 4; bases outside the gene matches: 7. The CDR3 nucleotides are TGTGCCAGCCGGACAGGGGGGGTCACCACTGAAGCTTTCTTT. Translation: CASRTGGVTTEAFF.

The V call is TRBV5-6, the J call TRBJ1-4; 8 positions agree with TRBD1. Trimming took 4 bases from V and 3 from J; bases not matched to a gene: 11. Germline CDR1 and CDR2: SGHDT and YYEEEE. The CDR3 is 17 residues long. The CDR3 nucleotides are TGTGCCAGCAGCACTCGACAGGGGAAGGGGGCTAATGAAAAACTGTTTTTT. Amino acid sequence: CASSTRQGKGANEKLFF.

Written as DNA, the CDR3 is TGTGCCAGCAGCTCTAGCGGGCAGCTTTACAATGAGCAGTTCTTC. Protein: CASSSSGQLYNEQFF. The J gene is TRBJ2-1, the V gene TRBV7-8; 8 bases match TRBD2. Per germline, CDR1 SGHVS and CDR2 FQNEAQ. V dropped 4 bases and J dropped 4; count of bases not matched to a gene: 6. The CDR3 runs to 15 residues.

The CDR3, as DNA: TGTGCCAGCGGCGACAGGACAGCCTACACAGATACGCAGTATTTT. Translating it yields CASGDRTAYTDTQYF. The V and J genes are TRBV7-9 and TRBJ2-3; TRBD1 is a possible D gene (6 bases). CDR3 length: 15 amino acids. Germline CDR1 reads SEHNR; CDR2 reads FQNEAQ (reference sequence). V was cut by 8 bases and J by 2 bases, with 17 bases left in between.

The V and J genes are TRBV7-2 and TRBJ2-5; 9 bases map to TRBD2. CDR1 is SGHTA and CDR2 is FQGNSA in the germline V gene. With V trimmed by 6 bases and J by 5 bases, 7 bases remained unmatched. The CDR3 sequence is 14 residues long. The CDR3 protein is CASRAREGKETQYF. CDR3 nucleotides: TGTGCCAGCAGGGCGCGGGAGGGAAAGGAGACCCAGTACTTC.

The V gene is TRBV29-1, the J gene TRBJ2-3; 8 bases align to TRBD2. The CDR3 is 16 amino acids. The germline V gene encodes CDR1 SQVTM and CDR2 ANQGSEA. V was clipped by 4 bases and J by 2 bases; unmatched bases: 11. CDR3 in amino acids: CSVGGEGGGTTDTQYF. The DNA for the CDR3 is TGCAGCGTTGGAGGGGAGGGCGGGGGGACCACAGATACGCAGTATTTT.

This CDR3 reads CATSRAGPRTHNEKLFF. The CDR3 DNA reads TGTGCCACCAGCAGGGCGGGGCCCCGGACCCATAATGAAAAACTGTTTTTT. The chain carries TRBV15 and TRBJ1-4; a possible D gene is TRBD1 (5 bases). The germline gives CDR1 LNHNV, CDR2 YYDKDF (reference sequence). The length of the CDR3 is 17 residues. V gave up 3 bases and J gave up 4 bases, with 18 bases separating them.

The V gene is TRBV5-4, the J gene TRBJ2-2; 15 nucleotides line up with TRBD2. CDR3 size: 16 residues. Germline trimming cut 4 bases from V and 11 bases from J; bases unmatched to any gene: 9. CDR1 and CDR2 from the germline V gene are SGHNT and YYREEE (reference sequence). The CDR3 is CASSLGLAGGPGELFF. The CDR3 DNA follows: TGTGCCAGCAGCCTCGGACTAGCGGGAGGGCCTGGTGAGCTGTTTTTT.

The chain carries TRBV23-1 and TRBJ2-2, with a possible D match to TRBD1 (6 bases). TRBV23-1 counts as an open reading frame of uncertain function. This CDR3 comprises 20 residues. V was trimmed by 2 bases and J by 6 bases, leaving 28 bases between them. CDR3 DNA sequence: TGCGCCAGCAGTCAACTCCCCCGGGACATGGGAGACCGGGATCCCGGGGAGCTGTTTTTT. Protein sequence: CASSQLPRDMGDRDPGELFF.

The J gene is TRBJ2-2, the V gene TRBV18, with 9 positions matching TRBD1. There are 15 residues in the CDR3. Germline CDR1 KGHSH, CDR2 LQKENI. The J segment lost 3 bases and the V segment lost 3 bases, leaving 2 bases of the junction unmatched. DNA of the CDR3: TGTGCCAGCTCACCCAGACAGGGGGACACCGGGGAGCTGTTTTTT. Its protein product is CASSPRQGDTGELFF.

The gene calls are TRBV28 and TRBJ2-5; TRBD1 is a possible D gene (6 bases). The germline V gene encodes CDR1 MDHEN and CDR2 SYDVKM. Trimming cost V 8 bases and J 9 bases, with 13 bases left between them. The CDR3 is 11 amino acids. The CDR3 is CASQGLGAQYF. For the CDR3, the DNA is TGTGCCAGCCAGGGGTTAGGGGCCCAGTACTTC.

The chain is built from TRBV28 and TRBJ2-1; 7 nucleotides match TRBD2. Germline CDR1 MDHEN, CDR2 SYDVKM. The CDR3 covers 16 residues. After removal of 0 bases from V and 0 bases from J, the junction contained 2 bases not matched to a gene. The CDR3 region has the DNA TGTGCCAGCAGTTTATGGGGCGGGAGCTCCTACAATGAGCAGTTCTTC. The encoded protein is CASSLWGGSSYNEQFF. Based on the CDR3 plus reference TRBV28 and TRBJ2-1, the full variable domain is DVKVTQSSRYLVKRTGEKVFLECVQDMDHENMFWYRQDPGLGLRLIYFSYDVKMKEKGDIPEGYSVSREKKERFSLILESASTNQTSMYLCASSLWGGSSYNEQFFGPGTRLTVL.

The rearrangement uses TRBV6-1 and TRBJ1-1; D is uncertain. The CDR3 is made up of 15 amino acids. The ends were cut back, 0 bases at V and 6 bases at J, with 14 bases in the middle. Germline values: CDR1 MNHNS, CDR2 SASEGT. Written as DNA, the CDR3 is TGTGCCAGCAGTGAAGCGCTCGGGGTGTGGGCTGAAGCTTTCTTT. This gives the protein CASSEALGVWAEAFF.

The J gene is TRBJ2-7, the V gene TRBV7-3; weak D call: TRBD1 (6 bases). In germline, CDR1 is SGHTA, CDR2 FQGTGA. CDR3 length equals 15 residues. V lost 11 bases to trimming and J lost 0 bases, with 20 bases between them. CDR3 sequence reads: CAWDTTQLSSYEQYF. The CDR3 DNA is TGTGCCTGGGACACCACCCAACTAAGCTCCTACGAGCAGTACTTC.

The V gene is TRBV5-4, the J gene TRBJ1-4; TRBD1 matches at 7 bases. J gave up 8 bases and V 2 bases, and 6 bases lay outside the gene matches. In germline, CDR1 is SGHNT, CDR2 YYREEE (reference sequence). The CDR3 is 14 amino acids. The CDR3 reads CASSFDPQGEKLFF. The CDR3 nucleotides are TGTGCCAGCAGCTTTGACCCACAGGGGGAAAAACTGTTTTTT.

V and J are TRBV7-6 and TRBJ1-1; 8 nucleotides align to TRBD1. The V and J ends lost 3 bases and 7 bases, in that order; junction bases with no gene match: 10. The CDR3 has 15 amino acids. Per the germline V gene, CDR1 is SGHVS and CDR2 is FNYEAQ. The CDR3 region has the DNA TGTGCCAGCAGCTTTGGTCCAGGGGGCTCGAGTGAAGCTTTCTTT. It specifies CASSFGPGGSSEAFF.

V is TRBV5-1 and J is TRBJ1-3, with 7 nucleotides matching TRBD1. Germline-derived CDR1 and CDR2 are SGHRS and YFSETQ. Trimming took 4 bases from V and 2 from J; bases not matched to a gene: 3. CDR3 length equals 14 residues. CDR3 DNA sequence: TGCGCCAGCAGCCAAGGGACAGCTGGAAACACCATATATTTT. It is translated as CASSQGTAGNTIYF.

The rearrangement uses TRBV28 and TRBJ2-7, with D tentatively TRBD2 (6 bases). Germline V gene sequence: CDR1 MDHEN, CDR2 SYDVKM. This CDR3 spans 14 amino acids. Trimming left V 6 bases short and J 2 bases short, with 14 bases between. CDR3 bases: TGTGCCAGCAGAACGCTGGCGGGGACCTACGAGCAGTACTTC. Protein product: CASRTLAGTYEQYF.

The genes are TRBV2 and TRBJ1-3; the D gene is possibly TRBD1 (6 bases). With 5 bases removed from V and 0 bases from J, the gap between germline ends came to 11 bases. The CDR3 length is 15 residues. Germline V gene data show CDR1 as SNHLY and CDR2 as FYNNEI. CDR3 residues: CASSRGGYSGNTIYF. The CDR3 DNA reads TGTGCCAGCAGTCGCGGGGGCTACTCTGGAAACACCATATATTTT.

V and J are TRBV18 and TRBJ2-1; 11 positions match TRBD2. The V segment lost 2 bases and the J segment 5 bases; nucleotides outside the gene matches: 2. Germline CDR1 is KGHSH and CDR2 is LQKENI. The CDR3 sequence is 15 residues long. The CDR3, as DNA: TGTGCCAGCTCACCAGGACTAGCGGGTAACAATGAGCAGTTCTTC. Protein sequence: CASSPGLAGNNEQFF.

This chain uses TRBV7-3 with TRBJ2-6, with 8 bases that match TRBD1. J was trimmed by 1 base and V by 5 bases; bases with no gene match: 7. This CDR3 has 17 residues. The germline CDR1 and CDR2 sequences are SGHTA and FQGTGA. In DNA, the CDR3 is TGTGCCAGCAGCCACGGACAGGGCCGGTCTGGGGCCAACGTCCTGACTTTC. It encodes CASSHGQGRSGANVLTF.